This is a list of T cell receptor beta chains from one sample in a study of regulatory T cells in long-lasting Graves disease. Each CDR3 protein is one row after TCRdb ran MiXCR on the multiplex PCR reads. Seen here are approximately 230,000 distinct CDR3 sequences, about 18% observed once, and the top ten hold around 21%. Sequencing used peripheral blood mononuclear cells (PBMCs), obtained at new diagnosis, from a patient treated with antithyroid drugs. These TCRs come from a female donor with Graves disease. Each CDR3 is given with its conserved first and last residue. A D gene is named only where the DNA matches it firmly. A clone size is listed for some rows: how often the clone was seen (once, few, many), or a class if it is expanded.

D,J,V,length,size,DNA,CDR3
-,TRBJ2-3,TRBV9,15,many,TGTGCCAGCAGCGTAGTGGGCCAAGACACAGATACGCAGTATTTT,CASSVVGQDTDTQYF
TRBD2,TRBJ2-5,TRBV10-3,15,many,TGTGCCATCAGTGCTCGGACTAGCCTAGGGGAGACCCAGTACTTC,CAISARTSLGETQYF
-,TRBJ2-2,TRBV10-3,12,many,TGTGCCACTCTACAAGGCACCGGGGAGCTGTTTTTT,CATLQGTGELFF
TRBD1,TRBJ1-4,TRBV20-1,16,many,TGCAGTGCTAGAGATCTCCAGGGGGCTATAAATGAAAAACTGTTTTTT,CSARDLQGAINEKLFF
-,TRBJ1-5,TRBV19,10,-,TGTGCCAGTACTGCCGGGCCCCAGCATTTT,CASTAGPQHF
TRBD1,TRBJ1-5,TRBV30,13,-,TGTGCCTGGAGCGACAGGGTTGATCAGCCCCAGCATTTT,CAWSDRVDQPQHF
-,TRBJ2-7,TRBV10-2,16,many,TGCGCCAGCAGTGGGAGCAACCGAGGGAGATCCTACGAGCAGTACTTC,CASSGSNRGRSYEQYF
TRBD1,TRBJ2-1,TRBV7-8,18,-,TGTGCCAGCAGCCCACGACAGGGGGCCCTAGAGGCCTACAATGAGCAGTTCTTC,CASSPRQGALEAYNEQFF
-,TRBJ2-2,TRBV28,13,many,TGTGCCAGTCGGGGTGGTTACACCGGGGAGCTGTTTTTT,CASRGGYTGELFF
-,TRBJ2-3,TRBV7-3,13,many,TGTGCCAGCAGCTTAATTGGGTCAGATACGCAGTATTTT,CASSLIGSDTQYF
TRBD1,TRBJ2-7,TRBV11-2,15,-,TGTGCCAGCAGCCGAGCTGGGACAGGGGCCAGAGAGCAGTACTTC,CASSRAGTGAREQYF
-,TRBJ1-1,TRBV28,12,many,TGTGCCACCCGTCAGAGGAACACTGAAGCTTTCTTT,CATRQRNTEAFF
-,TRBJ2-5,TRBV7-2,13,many,TGTGCCAGCAGTTGGGCCCCAGAGGAGACCCAGTACTTC,CASSWAPEETQYF
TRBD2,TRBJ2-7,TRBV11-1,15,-,TGTGCCAGCAGCCCGGCGCTCAGCGGGAGATTCGAGCAGTACTTC,CASSPALSGRFEQYF
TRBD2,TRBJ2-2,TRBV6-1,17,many,TGTGCCAGCAGTCTCCGGACTAGCGGGATGCACACCGGGGAGCTGTTTTTT,CASSLRTSGMHTGELFF
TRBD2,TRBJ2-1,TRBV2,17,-,TGTGCCAGCCCTATGACTAGCGGGATTCCGCTGAGGGGTGAGCAGTTCTTC,CASPMTSGIPLRGEQFF
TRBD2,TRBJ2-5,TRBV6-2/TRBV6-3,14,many,TGTGCCAGCAGTTATGGGACTAGGGAAGAGACCCAGTACTTC,CASSYGTREETQYF
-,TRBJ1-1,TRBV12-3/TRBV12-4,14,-,TGTGCCAGCAGCTTTTCCAGTCCGAACACTGAAGCTTTCTTT,CASSFSSPNTEAFF
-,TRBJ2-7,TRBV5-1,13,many,TGCGCCAGCAGCTCTACAGGTGCCTACGAGCAGTACTTC,CASSSTGAYEQYF
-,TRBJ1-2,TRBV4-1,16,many,TGCGCCAGCAGCCCGCTCAATGGAGAAATGAACTATGGCTACACCTTC,CASSPLNGEMNYGYTF
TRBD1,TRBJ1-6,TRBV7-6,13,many,TGTGCCAGCAGCCTAGGGGGCCGGGAGCCCCTCCACTTT,CASSLGGREPLHF
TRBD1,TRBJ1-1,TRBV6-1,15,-,TGTGCCAGCAAACCGGGACAGGCTATGAACACTGAAGCTTTCTTT,CASKPGQAMNTEAFF
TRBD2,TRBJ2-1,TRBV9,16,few,TGTGCCAGCAGCGCTACTAGCGGGAGCTGGTACAATGAGCAGTTCTTC,CASSATSGSWYNEQFF
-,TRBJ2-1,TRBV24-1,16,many,TGTGCCACCAGTGATTTATTGGGCGGGATGGGAAATGAGCAGTTCTTC,CATSDLLGGMGNEQFF
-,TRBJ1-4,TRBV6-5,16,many,TGTGCCAGCAGTTACTCCCTTGGGACAAAGGATGAAAAACTGTTTTTT,CASSYSLGTKDEKLFF
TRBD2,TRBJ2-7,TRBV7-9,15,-,TGTGCCAGCAGCTTACCACTAGCGGACTCCTACGAGCAGTACTTC,CASSLPLADSYEQYF
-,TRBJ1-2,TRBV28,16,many,TGTGCCAGCAGTCCCGTCCGGGGAAAAGCTAACTATGGCTACACCTTC,CASSPVRGKANYGYTF
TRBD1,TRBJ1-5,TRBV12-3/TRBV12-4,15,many,TGTGCCAGCAGCCCGCGGCAGGGGGGCGGTCAGCCCCAGCATTTT,CASSPRQGGGQPQHF
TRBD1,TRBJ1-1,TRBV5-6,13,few,TGTGCCAGCAGCCAGACAGGGGACACTGAAGCTTTCTTT,CASSQTGDTEAFF
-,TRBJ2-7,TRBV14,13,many,TGTGCCAGCAGCCAGGTACTCACCTACGAGCAGTACTTC,CASSQVLTYEQYF
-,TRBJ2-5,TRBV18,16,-,TGTGCCAGCTCACCATTGAATCGGGACCTCGGGGATTCCCAGTACTTC,CASSPLNRDLGDSQYF
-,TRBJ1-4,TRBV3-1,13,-,TGTGCCAGCAGCTTCCGGAACAATGAAAAACTGTTTTTT,CASSFRNNEKLFF
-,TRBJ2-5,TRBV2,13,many,TGTGCCAGCAGCGGCTTTCTGCCAGAGACCCAGTACTTC,CASSGFLPETQYF
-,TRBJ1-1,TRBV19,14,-,TGTGCCAGTAGTATAACGCCCTCCAACACTGAAGCTTTCTTT,CASSITPSNTEAFF
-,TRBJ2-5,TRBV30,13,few,TGTGCCTGGAGTGTATCAGGGGCGGAGACCCAGTACTTC,CAWSVSGAETQYF
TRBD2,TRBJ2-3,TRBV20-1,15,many,TGCAGTGCTAGAGATTCAAGCGGGATAGGTGATACGCAGTATTTT,CSARDSSGIGDTQYF
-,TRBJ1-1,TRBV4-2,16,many,TGTGCCAGCAGCCGGGACTGGGTGGCGATGAACACTGAAGCTTTCTTT,CASSRDWVAMNTEAFF
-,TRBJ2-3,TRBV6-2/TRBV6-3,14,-,TGTGCCAGCAGCCCGATAGGGCGGCCAGATACGCAGTATTTT,CASSPIGRPDTQYF
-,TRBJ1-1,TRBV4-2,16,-,TGTGCCAGCAGCCAAGCACCCCAAGGAGGAGGCACTGAAGCTTTCTTT,CASSQAPQGGGTEAFF
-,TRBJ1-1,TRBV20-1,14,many,TGCAGTGCTAGCCCGCCACTCAGGGACACTGAAGCTTTCTTT,CSASPPLRDTEAFF
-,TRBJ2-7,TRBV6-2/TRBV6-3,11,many,TGTGCCAGTCTTTGGAGCGACGAGCAGTACTTC,CASLWSDEQYF
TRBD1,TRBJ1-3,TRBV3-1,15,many,TGTGCCAGCAGACCGGGACAGGGGGCAGGAAACACCATATATTTT,CASRPGQGAGNTIYF
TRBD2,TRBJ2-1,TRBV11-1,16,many,TGTGCCAGCAGCCCCGAGGGTGCGGGAGGGCCAGGTGAGCAGTTCTTC,CASSPEGAGGPGEQFF
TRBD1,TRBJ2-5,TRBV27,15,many,TGTGCCAGCAGTCCAATCTTACAGGGGTTGGAGACCCAGTACTTC,CASSPILQGLETQYF
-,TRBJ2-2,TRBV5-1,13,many,TGCGCCAGCAAGGCAGGGCCGCCGGTCGAGCTGTTTTTT,CASKAGPPVELFF
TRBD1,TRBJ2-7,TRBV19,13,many,TGTGCCAGTAGGCTGGGACAGGGGTCCGAGCAGTACTTC,CASRLGQGSEQYF
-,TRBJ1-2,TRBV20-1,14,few,TGCAGTGCTCCCCTGCTGGGGGCGGACTATGGCTACACCTTC,CSAPLLGADYGYTF
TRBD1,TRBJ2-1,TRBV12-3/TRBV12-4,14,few,TGTGCCAGCAGTGTCGACAGGGTGGACAATGAGCAGTTCTTC,CASSVDRVDNEQFF
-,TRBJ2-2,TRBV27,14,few,TGTGTCAGCACAACCCTCTCGGGGGCCGGGGAGCTGTTTTTT,CVSTTLSGAGELFF
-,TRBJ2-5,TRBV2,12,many,TGTGCCAGCAGTTGGTCACAGGAGACCCAGTACTTC,CASSWSQETQYF
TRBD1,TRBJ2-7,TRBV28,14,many,TGTGCCAGCAGGGGCGAAGGGGGCGACTACGAGCAGTACTTC,CASRGEGGDYEQYF
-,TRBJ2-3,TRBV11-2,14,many,TGTGCCAGCAGCTACGACACTGGGGGAGATACGCAGTATTTT,CASSYDTGGDTQYF
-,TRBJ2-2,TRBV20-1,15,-,TGCAGTGCGAGGCCCGCCAGGGGGGGGACCGGGGAGCTGTTTTTT,CSARPARGGTGELFF
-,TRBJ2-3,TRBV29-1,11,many,TGCAGCGCGGACAGACTCGATACGCAGTATTTT,CSADRLDTQYF
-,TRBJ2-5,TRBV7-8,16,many,TGTGCCAGCAGCTTACTCCGGACCCGTAGACAAGAGACCCAGTACTTC,CASSLLRTRRQETQYF
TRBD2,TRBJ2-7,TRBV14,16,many,TGTGCCAGCAGCCGCACACTAGCGGGAGGGCCCATCGAGCAGTACTTC,CASSRTLAGGPIEQYF